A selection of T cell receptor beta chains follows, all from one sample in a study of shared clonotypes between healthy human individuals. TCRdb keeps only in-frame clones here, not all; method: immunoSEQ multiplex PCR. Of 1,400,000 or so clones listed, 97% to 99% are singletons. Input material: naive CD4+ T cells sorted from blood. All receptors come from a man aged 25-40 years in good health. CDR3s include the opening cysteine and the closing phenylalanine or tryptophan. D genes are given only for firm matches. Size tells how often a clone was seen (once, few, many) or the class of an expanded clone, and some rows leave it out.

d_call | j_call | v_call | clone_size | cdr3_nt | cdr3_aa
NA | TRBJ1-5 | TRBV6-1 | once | TGTGCCAGCAGTGAAACAGTGGGACCACCCAATCAGCCCCAGCATTTT | CASSETVGPPNQPQHF
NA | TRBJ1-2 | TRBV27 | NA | TGTGCCAGCAGGGAGTTCTCGATTAGTGATGGTGGCTACACCTTC | CASREFSISDGGYTF
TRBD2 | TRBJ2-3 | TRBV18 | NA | TGTGCCAGCTCACTGGGGACTAGCGGGAGCGCAGATACGCAGTATTTT | CASSLGTSGSADTQYF
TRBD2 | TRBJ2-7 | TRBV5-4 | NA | TGTGCCAGCAGCTTGGGGGCTAGCGGGAGGGGGAACGAGCAGTACTTC | CASSLGASGRGNEQYF
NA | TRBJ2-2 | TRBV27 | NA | TGTGCCAGCAGTTCCGAAGACATTACGGGGAACACCGGGGAGCTGTTTTTT | CASSSEDITGNTGELFF
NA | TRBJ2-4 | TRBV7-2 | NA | TGTGCCAGCAGCTTAAAGGTTGCTGGACTTGAAAAAAACATTCAGTACTTC | CASSLKVAGLEKNIQYF
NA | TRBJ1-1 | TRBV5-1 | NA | TGCGCCAGCAGCGTGTTCGATGGGAACACTGAAGCTTTCTTT | CASSVFDGNTEAFF
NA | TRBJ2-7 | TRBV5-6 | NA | TGTGCCAGCAGCCCCGGGCCTTATGAGGACGAGCAGTACTTC | CASSPGPYEDEQYF
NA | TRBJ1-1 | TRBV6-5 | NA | TGTGCCAGCAGTTACATGTCTGAAGCTTTCTTT | CASSYMSEAFF
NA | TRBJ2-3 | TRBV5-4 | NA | TGTGCCAGCAGCCCCTCTAGTGGAACAGATACGCAGTATTTT | CASSPSSGTDTQYF
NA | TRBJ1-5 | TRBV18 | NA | TGTGCCAGCTCACCACAGGGGACGGGTAGCAATCAGCCCCAGCATTTT | CASSPQGTGSNQPQHF
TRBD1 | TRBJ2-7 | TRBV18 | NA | TGTGCCAGCTCCCCCGGGACAGGGGCCTCCTACGAGCAGTACTTC | CASSPGTGASYEQYF
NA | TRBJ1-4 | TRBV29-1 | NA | TGCAGCGTTGGGACAGTTGAAAAACTGTTTTTT | CSVGTVEKLFF
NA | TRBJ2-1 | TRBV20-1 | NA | TGCAGTGCTCACAGCAATGAGCAGTTCTTC | CSAHSNEQFF
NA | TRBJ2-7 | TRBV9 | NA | TGTGCCAGCAGCCCCCTAGGGAGCTCCTACGAGCAGTACTTC | CASSPLGSSYEQYF
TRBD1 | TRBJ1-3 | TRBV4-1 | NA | TGCGCCAGCAGCCAGGGACAGGCCCCCCGAGCTGGAAACACCATATATTTT | CASSQGQAPRAGNTIYF
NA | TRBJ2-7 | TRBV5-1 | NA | TGCGCCAGCAGCTTGCAGGAGTTCGCCGAGCAGTACTTC | CASSLQEFAEQYF
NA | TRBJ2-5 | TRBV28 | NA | TGTGCCAGCAGTAAGGCCGAAGAGACCCAGTACTTC | CASSKAEETQYF
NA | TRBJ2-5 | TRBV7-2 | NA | TGTGCCAGCAGCTCTCAACGGGCGAACCAAGAGACCCAGTACTTC | CASSSQRANQETQYF
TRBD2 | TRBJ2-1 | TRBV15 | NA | TGTGCCACCAGCAGTGATCCTACGGGACTAGCGGCGAACAATGAGCAGTTCTTC | CATSSDPTGLAANNEQFF
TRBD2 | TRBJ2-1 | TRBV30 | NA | TGTGCCTGGAAACGGGAGGGGGTAGGGCAGTTCTTC | CAWKREGVGQFF
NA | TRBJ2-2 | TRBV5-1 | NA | TGCGCCAGCAGCTCAGAGGGAGTCACCGGGGAGCTGTTTTTT | CASSSEGVTGELFF
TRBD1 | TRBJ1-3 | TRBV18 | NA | TGTGCCAGCTCACCACTTCACCAGGCAGGGGGGCAAGTGGAAAACACCATATATTTT | CASSPLHQAGGQVENTIYF
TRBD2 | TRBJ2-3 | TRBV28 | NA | TGTGCCAGCAGTTTTGGTCCTAGCGGGAGGGAGACAGATACGCAGTATTTT | CASSFGPSGRETDTQYF
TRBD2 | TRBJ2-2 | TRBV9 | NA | TGTGCCAGCAGCGTAGGTCTAGCGGGAGGATTTGGCACCGGGGAGCTGTTTTTT | CASSVGLAGGFGTGELFF
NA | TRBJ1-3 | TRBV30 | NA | TGTGCCTGGATGGTTGGGCCTGGAAACACCATATATTTT | CAWMVGPGNTIYF
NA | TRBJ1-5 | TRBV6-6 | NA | TGTGCCAGCAGGGAAAAACAGGCCGGGGTAAATCAGCCCCAGCATTTT | CASREKQAGVNQPQHF
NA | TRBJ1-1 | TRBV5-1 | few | TGCGCCAGCAGCTTGGTGGGGCGGAACACTGAAGCTTTCTTT | CASSLVGRNTEAFF
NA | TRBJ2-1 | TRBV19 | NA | TGTGCCAGTAAGATGGGGACCAACTACAATGAGCAGTTCTTC | CASKMGTNYNEQFF
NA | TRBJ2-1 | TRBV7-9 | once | TGTGCCAGCAGCCCCCCGTTCTGGGACCACAATGAGCAGTTCTTC | CASSPPFWDHNEQFF
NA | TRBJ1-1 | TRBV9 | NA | TGTGCCAGCAGCGTAGTCCATTCTTCGAACACTGAAGCTTTCTTT | CASSVVHSSNTEAFF
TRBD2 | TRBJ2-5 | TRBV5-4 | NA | TGTGCCAGCAGCTCGGAAGCGGGACAAGAGACCCAGTACTTC | CASSSEAGQETQYF
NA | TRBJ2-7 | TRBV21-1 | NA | TGTGCCAGCAGCAAACTCGGGGGCGAGCAGTACTTC | CASSKLGGEQYF
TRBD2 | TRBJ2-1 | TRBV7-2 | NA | TGTGCCAGCAGCCGACAAGGGACTAGCGGGAGCCATGAGCAGTTCTTC | CASSRQGTSGSHEQFF
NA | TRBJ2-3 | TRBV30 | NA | TGTGCCTGGAGTGTACAGGGCGGATACACAGATACGCAGTATTTT | CAWSVQGGYTDTQYF
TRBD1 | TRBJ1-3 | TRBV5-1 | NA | TGCGCCAGCAGCTTGACTGGACAGGGGACTGGAAACACCATATATTTT | CASSLTGQGTGNTIYF
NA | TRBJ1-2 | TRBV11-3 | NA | TGTGCCAGCAGCTTATTGGGGGTACGGTATGGCTACACCTTC | CASSLLGVRYGYTF
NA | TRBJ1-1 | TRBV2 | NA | TGTGCCAGCAGTGGCGGGAGAAACACTGAAGCTTTCTTT | CASSGGRNTEAFF
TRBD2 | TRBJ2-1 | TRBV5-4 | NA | TGTGCCAGCGCGCGCGGGAGGGCCACGAATGAGCAGTTCTTC | CASARGRATNEQFF
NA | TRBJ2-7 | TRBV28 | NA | TGTGCCAGCAACTCCGTGGGGGAGAGGTTCTACGAGCAGTACTTC | CASNSVGERFYEQYF
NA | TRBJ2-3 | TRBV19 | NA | TGTGCCAGTAAGTGGAGGACGACGAGCACAGATACGCAGTATTTT | CASKWRTTSTDTQYF
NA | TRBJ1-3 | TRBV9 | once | TGTGCCAGCAGCGTAGGGGTAATTGGGGTTGGAAACACCATATATTTT | CASSVGVIGVGNTIYF